The T cell receptor (beta chain) described here comes from a study of T cell repertoires in cytomegalovirus infection. Study findings and constraints: Clonotypes of TCR beta that were HLA-C-restricted and CMV-specific dominated the ex vivo response.

TCRdb independently ran MiXCR on the reads; one entry per CDR3 protein. Among 900,000 to 950,000 distinct CDR3 sequences, around 30% were seen once, and the ten largest hold over 11%. The sample holds many counts of this clonotype. Its matching antigen is unknown. This CDR3 spans 15 amino acids. Between the trimmed V and J ends, which lost 4 bases and 5 bases, there was a span of 15 bases. Germline V gene lookup returns CDR1 SGHVS and CDR2 FNYEAQ. This chain uses TRBV7-6 with TRBJ2-1; a weak D match, TRBD2 (6 bases). This sequence was found in a human donor in good health (CMV status not recorded). Some clones in this sample may be carry-over from other donors' samples. The sequences come from cultured CD8+ T cells from PBMCs, collected from culture after CMV antigen stimulation. The CDR3 sequence: CASSWGTPGDNEQFF. In nucleotides, the CDR3 is TGTGCCAGCAGCTGGGGGACTCCCGGGGACAATGAGCAGTTCTTC.